This is a list of T cell receptor beta chains from one sample in a study of esophageal squamous cell carcinoma under preoperative chemotherapy. TCRdb passed the PCR reads through MiXCR, listing each CDR3 protein once. The data contain about 32,000 distinct CDR3 sequences, around 50% of them singletons. Sampling was done from a patient given preoperative chemotherapy. The receptor source for this set is a human donor with esophageal squamous cell carcinoma. The donor label of this sample is uncertain. Each CDR3 is given with its conserved first and last residue. Fields, in order: clone size, V gene, J gene, D gene, CDR3 DNA, CDR3 protein. A D gene is named only where the DNA matches it firmly. Clone size is given for some rows only: seen once, a few or many times, or a class if the clone is expanded.

many,TRBV12-3/TRBV12-4,TRBJ2-1,TRBD1,TGTGCCAGCAGTTTGAGCCTAGGTTTTGGCACCACAGGGGCCCGTGGCAATGAGCAGTTCTTC,CASSLSLGFGTTGARGNEQFF
-,TRBV4-2,TRBJ2-3,-,TGTGCCAGCAGCGCGGGGCTAGGGGGCCGTGACACAGATACGCAGTACTTT,CASSAGLGGRDTDTQYF
-,TRBV12-3/TRBV12-4,TRBJ2-3,-,TGTGCCAGCAGGGGGCTGGGACCCAAAAATACGCAGTATTTT,CASRGLGPKNTQYF
-,TRBV7-9,TRBJ2-3,-,TGTGCCAGCAGCTTCTTGGCGCTGTGGTCCGAAGATATGCAGTATTTC,CASSFLALWSEDMQYF
-,TRBV6-1,TRBJ2-4,-,TGTGCCAGCAGTGAAGTAGCCAAAGACACGCAGTACTTC,CASSEVAKDTQYF
once,TRBV27,TRBJ2-5,-,TGTGCCAGCAGTACGGGGAGGCAAGAGACCCAGTACTTC,CASSTGRQETQYF
-,TRBV6-2/TRBV6-3,TRBJ2-5,TRBD1,TGTGCCAGCACCGGGACAGAAAAAGAGACCCAGTACTTC,CASTGTEKETQYF
-,TRBV11-2,TRBJ2-5,-,TGTGCGGGCAGCTTGGGGCGGGGGCAGGGTACCCAGTACTTT,CAGSLGRGQGTQYF
many,TRBV7-9,TRBJ2-7,-,TGTGCCAGCAGCTTCCCGGGAACCTACGAGCAGTACTTC,CASSFPGTYEQYF
-,TRBV27,TRBJ1-1,-,TGTGCCAGCAGAACAGCGAACACTGAAGCTTTCTTT,CASRTANTEAFF
-,TRBV3-1,TRBJ2-5,-,TGTGCCAGCAGCCAAGATTCGGTCACTCTAGGGGAGACCCAGTACTTC,CASSQDSVTLGETQYF
-,TRBV7-2,TRBJ2-3,-,TGTGCCAGCAGCTTGGGGGCCGGGACCCTAAAATCAGATAAGCAGTATTTT,CASSLGAGTLKSDKQYF
-,TRBV11-3,TRBJ2-7,-,TGTGCCAGCAGCTGGGAGATGGGTGGACGGACGAACTCCTACGAGCAGTACTTC,CASSWEMGGRTNSYEQYF
many,TRBV24-1,TRBJ2-2,-,TGTGCCACCAGTGATTTGTCAGAGACCGGGGAGCTGTTTTTT,CATSDLSETGELFF
-,TRBV7-2,TRBJ2-4,-,TGCGGCAGCAGCTTACTGCGTAGCACAGATACTCAGTACTTC,CGSSLLRSTDTQYF
many,TRBV7-2,TRBJ1-1,TRBD1,TGTGCCAGCAGCCCGGGACAGGCGAACACTGAAGCTTTCTTT,CASSPGQANTEAFF
many,TRBV7-2,TRBJ2-7,TRBD1,TGTGCCAGCAGCTTAGTCCAGGGGGCTGCCTACGAGCAGTACTTC,CASSLVQGAAYEQYF
-,TRBV27,TRBJ2-7,-,TGTGCCAGCAGTTCCATCGCCGAGACGGGTGTGAGGGAGCAGTACTTC,CASSSIAETGVREQYF
-,TRBV11-2,TRBJ2-3,-,TGTGCCAGCAGCTTAGAGGGGGGCTCAGATACGCAGTATTTT,CASSLEGGSDTQYF
few,TRBV7-2,TRBJ2-1,TRBD2,TGTGCCAGCAGCTTATTTAGTTGGACTAGCGGGTCCTCCTACAATGAGCAGTTCTTC,CASSLFSWTSGSSYNEQFF
-,TRBV5-5,TRBJ1-1,TRBD1,TGTGCCAGCAGCCCAGAAGGACAGGCTTTTTTGAACACTGAAGCTTTCTTT,CASSPEGQAFLNTEAFF
few,TRBV25-1,TRBJ2-7,-,TGTGCCAGCAGGGCGGGTCCCGAGCAGTACTTC,CASRAGPEQYF
-,TRBV5-1,TRBJ2-3,-,TGCGGCATCACGTGGCTGCTAGCCGAAGATACGCAGTATTTT,CGITWLLAEDTQYF
many,TRBV6-5,TRBJ1-6,TRBD1,TGTGCCAGCAGTTACCGCGCAGGGGGTTCACCCCTCCACTTT,CASSYRAGGSPLHF
-,TRBV12-3/TRBV12-4,TRBJ2-3,-,TGTGCCAGCAGTACCTCGGGCGGGGGCGCCACAAACACGCAGTATTTT,CASSTSGGGATNTQYF
-,TRBV7-2,TRBJ1-4,-,TGTGCCAGCAGCTTACGGGCCTCGTCCCGGGAAAAACTGTTTTTT,CASSLRASSREKLFF
-,TRBV7-2,TRBJ2-1,-,TGTGCCAGCAGCTTATTGTCGGCAGGGAGCGAGCAGTTCTTC,CASSLLSAGSEQFF
few,TRBV7-9,TRBJ2-6,-,TGTGCCAGCAGCCCCGTTGAGGGGGGGGACTCTGGGGCCAACGTCCTGACTTTC,CASSPVEGGDSGANVLTF
-,TRBV11-3,TRBJ2-2,-,TGTGCCAGCAGCCCCCTCCCCCACCGGGAGCTGTTTTTT,CASSPLPHRELFF
-,TRBV6-1,TRBJ2-4,-,TGTGGCAGCACCGCGGACACGAGAGGCACAGATATTCAGTACTTT,CGSTADTRGTDIQYF
-,TRBV7-2,TRBJ1-4,TRBD1,TGTGCCAGCAGCTTATCAGGGGGCTTAAATGAAAAACTGTTTTTT,CASSLSGGLNEKLFF
many,TRBV6-2/TRBV6-3,TRBJ2-7,-,TGTGCCAGCAGTTACTCGAAGGGGTGGGACGAGCAGTACTTC,CASSYSKGWDEQYF
-,TRBV7-2,TRBJ2-3,-,TGTGCCAGCAGCTTCGAGCGATTCACCGGGGAGCAGTATTTT,CASSFERFTGEQYF
-,TRBV6-5,TRBJ2-4,-,TGTGCCAGCAGGTACGCAGCCGTAGCCCAAGACATCCAGTACTTC,CASRYAAVAQDIQYF
many,TRBV24-1,TRBJ2-5,-,TGTGCCACCAGTGACCTAGGCAGGGGAGGGGAAGAGACCCAGTACTTC,CATSDLGRGGEETQYF
-,TRBV7-8,TRBJ2-5,TRBD1,TGTGCCAGCATACAGGGGGTGGGTTGGGAGACCCAGCATTTC,CASIQGVGWETQHF
-,TRBV7-2,TRBJ2-2,-,TGTGCCAGCAGCTTGGGGGCCGGGACCGTGAACTCAGAGGAGCTGTTTTTT,CASSLGAGTVNSEELFF
many,TRBV11-1,TRBJ1-1,TRBD1,TGTGCCAGCAGCTTAGGAAGGGGGCGCGGGAACACTGAAGCTTTCTTT,CASSLGRGRGNTEAFF
-,TRBV7-9,TRBJ2-1,-,TGTGCCAGCAGCTCGTACTCCTCCTACAATGAGCAGTTCTTC,CASSSYSSYNEQFF
few,TRBV5-1,TRBJ2-1,-,TGCGCCAGCAGCTTTCGACAGGAGTACGACGAGCAGTTCTTC,CASSFRQEYDEQFF
many,TRBV12-3/TRBV12-4,TRBJ2-1,-,TGTGCCAGCAGTTTAGCGTCGGGGGAGGACAGGCAAGTATTCAGCTCCTACAATGAGCAGTTCTTC,CASSLASGEDRQVFSSYNEQFF
-,TRBV12-3/TRBV12-4,TRBJ2-5,TRBD2,TGTGCCAGCGGGCCGACTAGCGGGACACAAGAGACCCAGTACTTC,CASGPTSGTQETQYF